The 16 T cell receptor beta chains below were found in one sample sequenced in a study of vaccination and CD4 T cells after COVID-19. Treatment indicated: roughly ten-day PBMC culture with coronavirus spike peptide pools or control peptides (ViraFEST assay). An Oncomine TCR Beta short-read assay was used to sequence the DNA from cultured CD4+ T cells. TCRdb redid the calling of the PCR reads with MiXCR, one entry per CDR3 protein. The sample records 10,000 to 12,000 distinct CDR3 sequences, roughly half being singletons. No antigen is known for these receptors. Sequences were obtained from CD4+ T cells from blood, cultured in vitro. These receptors all stem from a human donor who had recovered from COVID-19.

The J gene is TRBJ1-4, the V gene TRBV2; 11 bases align to TRBD1. Germline-derived CDR1 and CDR2 are SNHLY and FYNNEI. The CDR3 runs 16 residues. V lost 6 bases, J lost 2 bases, and 5 bases stayed unmatched. The CDR3, as DNA: TGTGCCAGCAGGGGGACAGGGGGGCGCACTAATGAAAAACTGTTTTTT. It encodes CASRGTGGRTNEKLFF. Full variable domain (missing parts from reference TRBV2 and TRBJ1-4): EPEVTQTPSHQVTQMGQEVILRCVPISNHLYFYWYRQILGQKVEFLVSFYNNEISEKSEIFDDQFSVERPDGSNFTLKIRSTKLEDSAMYFCASRGTGGRTNEKLFFGSGTQLSVL.

Only a few counts were recorded for this clonotype. The V gene is TRBV2, the J gene TRBJ1-6; unclear D gene. The CDR3 spans 14 residues. In germline, CDR1 is SNHLY, CDR2 FYNNEI. The V and J ends lost 6 bases and 7 bases respectively, with 13 bases between them. CDR3 sequence reads: CASRSAPQNSPLHF. CDR3 DNA sequence: TGTGCCAGCAGATCAGCCCCCCAGAATTCACCCCTCCACTTT. The whole variable domain, remainder taken from reference TRBV2 and TRBJ1-6, is EPEVTQTPSHQVTQMGQEVILRCVPISNHLYFYWYRQILGQKVEFLVSFYNNEISEKSEIFDDQFSVERPDGSNFTLKIRSTKLEDSAMYFCASRSAPQNSPLHFGNGTRLTVT.

The chain links TRBV20-1 to TRBJ2-1; 9 bases are shared with TRBD2. V shed 5 bases, J shed 6 bases, and the junction held 8 bases outside the gene matches. The CDR3 spans 14 residues. The germline V gene encodes CDR1 DFQATT and CDR2 SNEGSKA (reference sequence). The CDR3 DNA is TGCAGTGCTCAAAAAGCGGGAGGAGGCAATGAGCAGTTCTTC. It encodes CSAQKAGGGNEQFF.

By share, this clonotype ranks as medium-sized. The V and J genes are TRBV5-4 and TRBJ2-3; tentatively, D is TRBD2 (6 bases). The CDR3 is 15 amino acids. Germline values: CDR1 SGHNT, CDR2 YYREEE (reference sequence). Between the trimmed V and J ends, which lost 4 bases and 0 bases, there was a span of 12 bases. CDR3 loop: CASSGLQDSTDTQYF. In nucleotides, the CDR3 is TGTGCCAGCAGCGGACTACAGGACAGCACAGATACGCAGTATTTT.

The CDR3 here is CASSYSRGVETQYF. For the CDR3, the DNA is TGTGCCAGCAGTTACTCGAGGGGGGTTGAGACCCAGTACTTC. The genes are TRBV6-5 and TRBJ2-5; D is tentatively TRBD1 or TRBD2 (6 bases each). The CDR3 has 14 residues. Germline lookup yields CDR1 MNHEY and CDR2 SVGAGI. V was trimmed by 0 bases and J by 5 bases, leaving 10 bases between them.

The chain combines TRBV6-1 with TRBJ2-7; 10 positions agree with TRBD2. In germline, CDR1 is MNHNS, CDR2 SASEGT. V was clipped by 7 bases and J by 4 bases; unmatched bases: 7. The CDR3 contains 14 residues. The CDR3 sequence is CASNLAGAVYEQYF. The CDR3 bases are TGTGCCAGCAATCTAGCGGGAGCGGTGTACGAGCAGTACTTC.

The rearrangement links TRBV19 to TRBJ1-2; TRBD1 agrees at 11 bases. Per the germline V gene, CDR1 is LNHDA and CDR2 is SQIVND (reference sequence). This CDR3 has 15 amino acids. Trimming removed 3 bases from V and 4 bases from J; junction bases left unmatched: 4. The CDR3 loop reads CASSIPGQGGYGYTF. The CDR3 DNA follows: TGTGCCAGTAGTATCCCGGGACAGGGGGGCTATGGCTACACCTTC.

The chain carries TRBV30 and TRBJ2-2; perhaps TRBD1 as D (6 bases). V lost 4 bases, J lost 2 bases, and 11 bases lay in between. CDR3 length equals 14 residues. In germline, CDR1 is GTSNPN, CDR2 SVGIG (reference sequence). The CDR3 is CAWMRTANTGELFF. CDR3 DNA sequence: TGTGCCTGGATGCGGACAGCAAACACCGGGGAGCTGTTTTTT.

The chain combines TRBV4-3 with TRBJ1-1; 7 nucleotides align to TRBD1. CDR1 LGHNA and CDR2 YSLEER come from the germline V gene. Unmatched junction bases numbered 7, after V lost 4 bases and J lost 2 bases. The CDR3 spans 15 residues. CDR3 coding DNA: TGCGCCAGCAGCCGATCGGGACAGAGAAACACTGAAGCTTTCTTT. This codes for CASSRSGQRNTEAFF.

CDR3 DNA sequence: TGTGCCAGCAGCTCACCGGGACGCCCCTACGAGCAGTACTTC. Translating gives CASSSPGRPYEQYF. J is TRBJ2-7 and V is TRBV11-2, with D perhaps given as TRBD1 or TRBD2 (5 bases each). The CDR3 is 14 residues long. The germline V and J ends were trimmed by 4 bases and 2 bases, with 12 bases remaining between them. Germline assignment: CDR1 SGHAT and CDR2 FQNNGV.

The chain is built from TRBV6-1 and TRBJ1-4; D uncertain. Germline V gene sequence: CDR1 MNHNS, CDR2 SASEGT. With 6 bases removed from V and 8 bases from J, the gap between germline ends came to 13 bases. The CDR3 runs to 13 residues. For the CDR3, the DNA is TGTGCCAGCAGCCTCCAGTTGTACGAAAAACTGTTTTTT. Protein: CASSLQLYEKLFF.

This clonotype was counted a few times. The chain joins TRBV20-1 to TRBJ2-5, with 11 bases identical to TRBD2. The CDR3 has 14 residues. Germline V gene sequence: CDR1 DFQATT, CDR2 SNEGSKA (reference sequence). V dropped 5 bases and J dropped 1; count of bases not matched to a gene: 3. In DNA, the CDR3 is TGCAGTGCTCTGACTAGCGGGGTCCAAGAGACCCAGTACTTC. Residues: CSALTSGVQETQYF.

This clonotype appeared once. The chain is built from TRBV6-5 and TRBJ2-7, with D unresolved. The V gene's germline CDR1 is MNHEY and CDR2 SVGAGI. This CDR3 has 15 amino acids. V was clipped by 0 bases and J by 3 bases, with 12 bases between them. DNA for the CDR3: TGTGCCAGCAGTTACTCCCCTAGTACTTACTACGAGCAGTACTTC. This encodes CASSYSPSTYYEQYF.

The chain has TRBV28 and TRBJ1-5, with D possibly TRBD1 on 5 matching bases. CDR3 length equals 14 residues. Germline V CDR1 and CDR2: MDHEN, SYDVKM. V shed 4 bases and J shed 4 bases, with 11 bases lying between them. The CDR3 is CASSYGDLNQPQHF. In nucleotides, the CDR3 is TGTGCCAGCAGTTACGGGGACCTTAATCAGCCCCAGCATTTT.

The gene calls are TRBV6-2 or TRBV6-3 and TRBJ1-5, with D tentatively TRBD1 (5 bases). There are 12 residues in the CDR3. V lost 4 bases and J lost 9, with 10 bases in between. CDR1 is MNHEY, CDR2 SVGEGT, per germline. CDR3 sequence: CASSFRVSPQHF. The CDR3 DNA follows: TGTGCCAGCAGTTTCAGGGTTTCGCCCCAGCATTTT.

The V call is TRBV20-1, the J call TRBJ2-1; D possibly corresponds to TRBD2 (6 bases). The CDR3 sequence is 14 residues long. Trimming pared 0 bases from V and 7 bases from J, leaving 13 bases between. CDR1 and CDR2 (germline): DFQATT, SNEGSKA (reference sequence). The CDR3 DNA reads as TGCAGTGCTAGAGAAATGGCGGGATGGAATGAGCAGTTCTTC. Translated: CSAREMAGWNEQFF.